The rows below give T cell receptor beta chains drawn from one sample of a study of shared clonotypes between healthy human individuals. Sequencing used immunoSEQ multiplex PCR; TCRdb keeps in-frame clones, though not all of them. This sample carries about 980,000 clones, approximately 80% of them seen once, and the ten largest clones take about 1.5%. Sequencing was done on a sample of memory CD4+ T cells sorted from blood. The receptors derive from a man between 18 and 29 years old in good health. The CDR3 runs from the conserved cysteine through the conserved F or W. A D gene is named only where the DNA matches it firmly. Expanded clones get a size class; other rows say once, few or many, or leave the size out.

TRBJ2-1 NA NA TRBV5-8 CASRYSRPGQAIYNEQFF TGTGCCAGCAGATACTCCCGGCCCGGTCAGGCTATCTACAATGAGCAGTTCTTC
TRBJ2-7 NA TRBD1 TRBV28 CASSRPGQGMYEQYF TGTGCCAGCAGTCGGCCGGGACAGGGGATGTACGAGCAGTACTTC
TRBJ2-5 NA TRBD1 TRBV9 CASSPRTGLSQYF TGTGCCAGCAGCCCCCGGACAGGTTTGTCCCAGTACTTC
TRBJ1-4 NA NA TRBV29-1 CSVEEGSRKLFF TGCAGCGTTGAGGAGGGGAGTCGGAAACTGTTTTTT
TRBJ1-4 NA TRBD1 TRBV15 CATSTTTGGDEKLFF TGTGCCACCAGCACCACGACAGGGGGCGATGAAAAACTGTTTTTT
TRBJ2-3 NA NA TRBV7-2 CASSLVGRRGADTQYF TGTGCCAGCAGCTTAGTCGGACGGAGGGGGGCAGATACGCAGTATTTT
TRBJ2-3 NA NA TRBV10-3 CATSLEGSHTQYF TGTGCCACGTCGTTAGAAGGCTCACATACGCAGTATTTT
TRBJ2-2 NA NA TRBV10-3 CAISETRGDIQLPDTGELFF TGTGCCATCAGTGAAACTCGAGGGGACATCCAACTCCCCGACACCGGGGAGCTGTTTTTT
TRBJ2-1 few NA TRBV7-6 CASSPGLEQFF TGTGCCAGCAGCCCCGGACTGGAGCAGTTCTTC
TRBJ2-5 NA TRBD1 TRBV7-9 CASSALPGQGKETQYF TGTGCCAGCAGCGCTCTCCCGGGACAGGGTAAAGAGACCCAGTACTTC
TRBJ1-1 few NA TRBV2 CASSGQMNTEAFF TGTGCCAGCAGTGGACAGATGAACACTGAAGCTTTCTTT
TRBJ1-1 NA NA TRBV7-3 CASSLQGPTEAFF TGTGCCAGCAGCTTACAGGGACCCACTGAAGCTTTCTTT
TRBJ2-7 NA NA TRBV29-1 CSAGDTYYEQYF TGCAGCGCTGGGGACACCTACTACGAGCAGTACTTC
TRBJ1-2 NA NA TRBV28 CASSLNHGYTF TGTGCCAGCAGTTTAAATCATGGCTACACCTTC
TRBJ2-1 NA NA TRBV2 CASSEARGEKRKNNEQFF TGTGCCAGCAGTGAAGCGCGAGGCGAGAAACGGAAAAACAATGAGCAGTTCTTC
TRBJ1-2 NA TRBD1 TRBV5-1 CASTSGQGNYGYTF TGCGCCAGCACTTCAGGACAGGGGAACTATGGCTACACCTTC
TRBJ1-5 few TRBD1 TRBV2 CASSSGTGSFRNQPQHF TGTGCCAGCAGTTCCGGGACAGGGTCCTTCCGGAATCAGCCCCAGCATTTT
TRBJ1-5 NA TRBD1 TRBV2 CASSEDRGGNQPQHF TGTGCCAGCAGTGAGGACAGGGGAGGCAATCAGCCCCAGCATTTT
TRBJ2-1 NA TRBD1 TRBV7-9 CASSLTGTGNEQFF TGTGCCAGCAGCTTGACCGGGACAGGCAATGAGCAGTTCTTC
TRBJ1-5 once NA TRBV19 CASKEGQGMGNQPQHF TGTGCCAGTAAGGAAGGTCAAGGGATGGGAAATCAGCCCCAGCATTTT
TRBJ2-3 NA NA TRBV30 CASMLTDTQYF TGTGCCAGTATGCTAACAGATACGCAGTATTTT
TRBJ2-7 NA NA TRBV18 CASSRERIQYEQYF TGTGCCAGCTCACGAGAGCGGATCCAATACGAGCAGTACTTC
TRBJ1-4 NA NA TRBV5-1 CASSLALGNEKLFF TGCGCCAGCAGCTTGGCGCTGGGAAATGAAAAACTGTTTTTT
TRBJ2-7 NA NA TRBV5-1 CASSSDSSYEQYF TGCGCCAGCAGCTCGGACAGCTCCTACGAGCAGTACTTC
TRBJ1-6 NA NA TRBV7-2 CASSSQGTNSPLHF TGTGCCAGCAGCTCTCAGGGTACGAATTCACCCCTCCACTTT
TRBJ1-4 few TRBD1 TRBV30 CAWSVGTGTNEKLFF TGTGCCTGGAGTGTGGGGACAGGCACCAATGAAAAACTGTTTTTT
TRBJ1-5 NA TRBD1 TRBV19 CASSTLTGGESNQPQHF TGTGCCAGTAGTACCCTGACAGGGGGCGAGAGCAATCAGCCCCAGCATTTT
TRBJ1-2 once NA TRBV9 CASSAGFQAAGYTF TGTGCCAGCAGTGCGGGTTTCCAGGCGGCTGGCTACACCTTC
TRBJ1-1 NA NA TRBV20-1 CSNPGGTEAFF TGCAGTAATCCGGGGGGCACTGAAGCTTTCTTT
TRBJ1-3 NA TRBD1 TRBV18 CASSAPRGLGNTIYF TGTGCCAGCTCAGCACCTAGGGGGCTTGGAAACACCATATATTTT
TRBJ2-6 NA NA TRBV5-5 CASSNSGSGANVLTF TGTGCCAGCAGCAACAGCGGCTCTGGGGCCAACGTCCTGACTTTC
TRBJ1-1 NA NA TRBV7-3 CASSSQRNTEAFF TGTGCCAGCAGCTCTCAGAGGAACACTGAAGCTTTCTTT
TRBJ2-2 NA NA TRBV5-1 CASSFDRPGTGELFF TGCGCCAGCAGCTTTGACAGGCCGGGCACCGGGGAGCTGTTTTTT
TRBJ1-4 NA NA TRBV9 CASSIGTTNEKLFF TGTGCCAGCAGCATCGGGACAACTAATGAAAAACTGTTTTTT
TRBJ2-5 NA NA TRBV6-1 CASSEGQAVKETQYF TGTGCCAGCAGTGAAGGACAGGCCGTAAAGGAGACCCAGTACTTC
TRBJ1-2 NA NA TRBV5-5 CASQDPGQGFYGYTF TGTGCCAGTCAAGATCCAGGGCAGGGCTTCTATGGCTACACCTTC
TRBJ2-1 once TRBD2 TRBV29-1 CSVEGLAGMGPYNEQFF TGCAGCGTTGAGGGACTAGCGGGAATGGGTCCCTACAATGAGCAGTTCTTC
TRBJ1-1 few NA TRBV11-2 CASSLELEGDEAFF TGTGCCAGCAGCTTAGAGTTGGAGGGCGATGAAGCTTTCTTT
TRBJ2-3 NA NA TRBV5-1 CASRIAVATDTQYF TGCGCCAGCCGAATAGCGGTGGCAACAGATACGCAGTATTTT
TRBJ2-3 many TRBD2 TRBV10-2 CASRPGTRAGTDTQYF TGCGCCAGCAGGCCCGGGACTAGAGCAGGCACAGATACGCAGTATTTT
TRBJ2-2 NA TRBD2 TRBV7-9 CASSFLHASGITGELFF TGTGCCAGCAGCTTTCTCCATGCTAGCGGGATCACCGGGGAGCTGTTTTTT
TRBJ2-7 NA TRBD2 TRBV5-4 CASSLAGSGGLHEQYF TGTGCCAGCAGCTTGGCCGGGTCGGGAGGGCTACACGAGCAGTACTTC
TRBJ2-3 NA TRBD2 TRBV5-4 CASSLQLAGFTDTQYF TGTGCCAGCAGCTTACAACTAGCGGGCTTCACAGATACGCAGTATTTT
TRBJ1-6 NA TRBD1 TRBV12-5 CASGLVSTGGESPLHF TGTGCTAGTGGTTTGGTTAGTACAGGGGGAGAGTCACCCCTCCACTTT
TRBJ1-3 NA NA TRBV2 CASGTAGNTIYF TGTGCCAGTGGGACGGCTGGAAACACCATATATTTT
TRBJ2-7 NA NA TRBV10-1 CASSANGPKVYEQYF TGCGCCAGCAGTGCTAATGGCCCGAAGGTCTACGAGCAGTACTTC
TRBJ1-1 NA NA TRBV5-1 CASSPRSGGEAFF TGCGCCAGCAGCCCTAGATCAGGCGGTGAAGCTTTCTTT
TRBJ2-7 NA NA TRBV7-2 CASSLEQGPYEQYF TGTGCCAGCAGCTTAGAGCAGGGACCCTACGAGCAGTACTTC